The 17 T cell receptor beta chains below all came from one sample that was sequenced in a study of regulatory T cells in long-lasting Graves disease (dated by TCRdb to the early 2020s). The intended sense of this specimen's time point label: newly diagnosed GD, antithyroid drugs for less than 3 months. For both TCR sequencing and RNA sequencing, RNA was extracted from PBMCs in TRIzol. Libraries were constructed by multiplex PCR. Sequencing relied on an Illumina HiSeq 4000. To build TCR beta libraries, CDR3 regions were amplified by Arm-PCR using iRepertoire HTBI primers. TCRdb cleaned the public reads at Q25 with fastp, built clones with MiXCR and kept in-frame beta chains. All rows with the same CDR3 protein become a single entry with the most common DNA and genes. Recorded for this sample are about 560,000 distinct CDR3 sequences; 15% to 20% of them occurred a single time. The ten top clones hold approximately 12% of the sample.

These data were also filed under a second study, of T cells in Graves' hyperthyroidism and ophthalmopathy.

The starting material was peripheral blood mononuclear cells (PBMCs), obtained at new diagnosis, from a patient treated with antithyroid drugs. The source of these receptors is a man younger than 30 with Graves disease. Donor details come from another sample of the same person, matched by shared clones.

The chain couples TRBV4-1 to TRBJ2-1, with 8 bases that match TRBD1. V gave up 4 bases and J gave up 8 bases; unmatched junction bases: 7. Germline V gives CDR1 MGHRA, CDR2 YSYEKL. The CDR3 totals 14 residues. CDR3 coding DNA: TGCGCCAGCAGCCCAGGGGGCTCTGTCGATGAGCAGTTCTTC. It translates to CASSPGGSVDEQFF.

The DNA of the CDR3 is TGCAGTGCTAGAGACGGGACTAGCGGCGACTACGAGCAGTACTTC. Encoded protein: CSARDGTSGDYEQYF. The chain has TRBV20-1 and TRBJ2-7, with 11 bases that match TRBD2. CDR1 is DFQATT, CDR2 SNEGSKA, per germline (reference sequence). CDR3 length equals 15 residues. J was trimmed by 3 bases and V by 0 bases; bases with no gene match: 4.

The chain joins TRBV7-9 to TRBJ2-1; a possible D gene is TRBD2 (6 bases). Deletions cut 5 bases from V and 5 bases from J, with 13 bases between. The CDR3 contains 14 residues. Per the germline V gene, CDR1 is SEHNR and CDR2 is FQNEAQ (reference sequence). The CDR3 sequence: CASSNRLDHNEQFF. CDR3 sequence (DNA): TGTGCCAGCAGCAACCGACTAGACCACAATGAGCAGTTCTTC.

The chain carries TRBV20-1 and TRBJ2-7; D may match TRBD1 or TRBD2 (6 bases each). Germline V lookup: CDR1 DFQATT, CDR2 SNEGSKA (reference sequence). With 5 bases removed from V and 0 bases from J, the gap between germline ends came to 11 bases. This CDR3 comprises 13 residues. The CDR3 loop reads CSAGGRSSYEQYF. CDR3 bases: TGCAGTGCTGGGGGGCGAAGCTCCTACGAGCAGTACTTC.

This clonotype was seen at least ten times. The chain is built from TRBV7-9 and TRBJ2-2, with D tentatively TRBD1 (5 bases). Germline loops: CDR1 SEHNR, CDR2 FQNEAQ (reference sequence). V was clipped by 3 bases and J by 2 bases, with 13 bases between them. CDR3 length: 16 residues. For the CDR3, the DNA is TGTGCCAGCAGCTTGTCCAGGGCCTTTAACACCGGGGAGCTGTTTTTT. It yields the protein CASSLSRAFNTGELFF.

This clonotype has more than one count but fewer than ten. J is TRBJ2-5 and V is TRBV19; 8 bases match TRBD1. Germline V gene data show CDR1 as LNHDA and CDR2 as SQIVND (reference sequence). This CDR3 is 13 amino acids long. The V and J ends lost 7 bases and 2 bases, in that order; junction bases with no gene match: 3. CDR3 DNA sequence: TGTGCCAGTAAAGGGACAGGACAAGAGACCCAGTACTTC. This encodes CASKGTGQETQYF.

This clonotype has ten or more counts. The V gene is TRBV27, the J gene TRBJ2-3; D might be TRBD2 (5 bases). Germline CDR1 is MNHEY and CDR2 is SMNVEV (reference sequence). This CDR3 is 15 amino acids long. V dropped 6 bases and J dropped 0 bases, with 13 bases sitting between them. This CDR3 is CASRLISESTDTQYF. The CDR3 nucleotides are TGTGCCAGCAGACTCATTAGCGAGAGCACAGATACGCAGTATTTT.

This clonotype has a count of ten or more. CDR3 sequence: CSVDGVTGGLVGPYEQYF. In DNA form, the CDR3 reads TGCAGCGTTGATGGTGTGACAGGGGGTCTAGTAGGTCCCTACGAGCAGTACTTC. The J gene is TRBJ2-7, the V gene TRBV29-1, with 9 bases that match TRBD1. CDR1 is SQVTM, CDR2 ANQGSEA, per germline. This CDR3 is built from 18 residues. V shed 3 bases and J 2 bases; nucleotides not matched to a gene: 17.

This clonotype has more than one count but fewer than ten. The chain carries TRBV28 and TRBJ1-1; D call uncertain. V was clipped by 4 bases and J by 8 bases, with 17 bases between them. This CDR3 spans 14 amino acids. CDR1 is MDHEN, CDR2 SYDVKM, per germline. CDR3 protein: CASSWSGRSQEAFF. The CDR3 region has the DNA TGTGCCAGCAGTTGGTCAGGCCGATCCCAAGAAGCTTTCTTT.

This clonotype was recorded at least ten times. The chain links TRBV27 to TRBJ2-7, with 7 bases identical to TRBD1. The trim removed 6 bases at V and 5 bases at J, leaving 10 bases unmatched. Germline lookup yields CDR1 MNHEY and CDR2 SMNVEV (reference sequence). The CDR3 has 14 amino acids. This CDR3 is CASRVTGMFHEQYF. CDR3 nucleotide sequence: TGTGCCAGCAGGGTGACAGGGATGTTCCACGAGCAGTACTTC.

This clonotype has at least ten counts. Written as DNA, the CDR3 is TGTGCCAGCAGTTCATTCCTCTCGGTGCGGGAGGGGCGCTACGAGCAGTACTTC. As protein: CASSSFLSVREGRYEQYF. The chain has TRBV28 and TRBJ2-7; TRBD2 agrees at 9 bases. The length of the CDR3 is 18 residues. Germline V gives CDR1 MDHEN, CDR2 SYDVKM. V shed 4 bases, J shed 3 bases, and the junction held 16 bases outside the gene matches.

This clonotype was counted at least ten times. The chain has TRBV6-5 and TRBJ1-1; no firm D call. Deletions cut 0 bases from V and 1 base from J, with 6 bases between. The CDR3 sequence is 14 residues long. Per germline, CDR1 MNHEY and CDR2 SVGAGI. The CDR3 reads CASSYSSKNTEAFF. The CDR3 DNA follows: TGTGCCAGCAGTTACTCTTCCAAGAACACTGAAGCTTTCTTT.

A few counts support this clonotype. The genes are TRBV5-1 and TRBJ2-2, with D perhaps TRBD1 (5 bases). This CDR3 has 14 amino acids. Germline CDR1 and CDR2: SGHRS and YFSETQ. V was shortened by 1 base and J by 8 bases, with 12 bases between the two germline ends. In nucleotides, the CDR3 is TGCGCCAGCAGCTTGTCCAGGGAAGTAGGGGAGCTGTTTTTT. Residues: CASSLSREVGELFF.

Comment on this clonotype: The junction and the germline gene differ at one end; a read error may be behind it. V gene TRBV28 combines with J gene TRBJ2-5; D is perhaps TRBD1 (5 bases). This CDR3 spans 15 amino acids. The germline V gene has CDR1 MDHEN and CDR2 SYDVKM. For the CDR3, the DNA is TGTGCCACTGCCGACAGCCGTACCTTTCAAGAGGCCCAGTACTTC. As protein: CATADSRTFQEAQYF. Looking up the rest from reference TRBV28 and TRBJ2-5 gives the full variable domain: DVKVTQSSRYLVKRTGEKVFLECVQDMDHENMFWYRQDPGLGLRLIYFSYDVKMKEKGDIPEGYSVSREKKERFSLILESASTNQTSMYLCATADSRTFQEAQYFGPGTRLLVL.

V usage is TRBV5-1 and J usage is TRBJ2-2; weak D call: TRBD1 (6 bases). V lost 1 base to trimming and J lost 2 bases, with 12 bases between them. In germline, CDR1 is SGHRS, CDR2 YFSETQ. This CDR3 has 16 residues. The CDR3 nucleotides read TGCGCCAGCAGCTTGAATCCAGGGGTAAACACCGGGGAGCTGTTTTTT. Its protein is CASSLNPGVNTGELFF.

This clonotype appeared a few times. V is TRBV19 and J is TRBJ2-2; TRBD2 agrees at 10 bases. This CDR3 region has 17 residues. With 4 bases clipped from V and 1 base from J, the junction kept 6 bases outside the gene matches. CDR1 LNHDA and CDR2 SQIVND come from the germline V gene (reference sequence). The CDR3 protein is CASSNGLAEGNTGELFF. The CDR3 DNA is TGTGCCAGTAGTAATGGACTAGCGGAAGGGAACACCGGGGAGCTGTTTTTT.

This clonotype was seen many times. The chain joins TRBV2 to TRBJ2-4; a weak D match, TRBD2 (5 bases). Trimming stripped 6 bases from V and 8 bases from J, with 14 bases between. Germline V gives CDR1 SNHLY, CDR2 FYNNEI. The CDR3 has 13 residues. The CDR3 here is CASREGGWDIQYF. The CDR3 DNA is TGTGCCAGCAGAGAGGGCGGCTGGGACATTCAGTACTTC.